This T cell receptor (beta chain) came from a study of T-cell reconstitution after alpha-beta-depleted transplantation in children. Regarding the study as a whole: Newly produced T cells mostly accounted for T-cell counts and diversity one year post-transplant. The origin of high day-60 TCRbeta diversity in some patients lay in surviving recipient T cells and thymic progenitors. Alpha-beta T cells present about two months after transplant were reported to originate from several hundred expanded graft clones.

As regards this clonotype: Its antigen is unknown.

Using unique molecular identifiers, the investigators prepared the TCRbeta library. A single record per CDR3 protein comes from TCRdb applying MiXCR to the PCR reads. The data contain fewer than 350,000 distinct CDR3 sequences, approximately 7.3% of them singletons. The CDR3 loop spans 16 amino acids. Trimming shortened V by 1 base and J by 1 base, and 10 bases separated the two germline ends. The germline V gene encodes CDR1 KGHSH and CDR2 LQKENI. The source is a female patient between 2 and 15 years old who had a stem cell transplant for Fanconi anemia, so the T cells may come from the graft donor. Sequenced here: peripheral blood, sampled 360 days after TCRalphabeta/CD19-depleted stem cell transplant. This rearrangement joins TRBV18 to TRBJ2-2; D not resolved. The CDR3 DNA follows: TGTGCCAGCTCACCACAGGTATCGTGGAACACCGGGGAGCTGTTTTTT. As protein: CASSPQVSWNTGELFF. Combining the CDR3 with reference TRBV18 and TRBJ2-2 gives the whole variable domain NAGVMQNPRHLVRRRGQEARLRCSPMKGHSHVYWYRQLPEEGLKFMVYLQKENIIDESGMPKERFSAEFPKEGPSILRIQQVVRGDSAAYFCASSPQVSWNTGELFFGEGSRLTVL.